The clone carrying this T cell receptor beta chain was recorded a few times. Its antigen is not identified. This record comes from a study of beta chain features in type 1 diabetes. Findings and limits, study-wide: Type 1 diabetes patients had TCRB CDR3s that were shorter (moderately but significantly so) in all four CD4+ subsets.

Expressed TCRB transcripts were sequenced, since all the RNA that had been isolated was reverse transcribed. The protocol was immunoSEQ multiplex PCR, while the TCRdb copy is restricted to in-frame clones and leaves out a portion. Of 240,000 or so clones listed, 20% are singletons. Germline trimming cut 6 bases from V and 7 bases from J; bases unmatched to any gene: 5. The CDR3 is 12 residues long. CDR1 and CDR2 (germline): KGHSH, LQKENI. This TCR derives from a woman in her thirties or forties with type 1 diabetes. The chain carries TRBV18 and TRBJ1-2; 7 bases are shared with TRBD1. Sequencing input: naive CD4+ T cells from blood. CDR3 loop: CASSGTAGGYTF. CDR3 nucleotide sequence: TGTGCCAGCTCCGGGACAGCAGGTGGCTACACCTTC.